This T cell receptor (beta chain) appears in the sequencing data of a study of blood T cell repertoires in COVID-19. With 1 base removed from V and 5 bases from J, the gap between germline ends came to 14 bases. This CDR3 is 16 amino acids long. The germline gives CDR1 SGHDN, CDR2 FVKESK. Here immunoSEQ multiplex PCR was the method, and the copy in TCRdb shows in-frame clones only, minus some. The repertoire has 80,000 to 100,000 clones, around 84% of them found once; the top ten carry approximately 12%. This TCR was sampled from a woman aged 60-75 years in a cohort sampled during active or convalescent COVID-19. The chain is built from TRBV14 and TRBJ1-4; D is unclear. Sequenced: peripheral blood. CDR3 residues: CASSQGVRTTNEKLFF. The CDR3 nucleotides read TGTGCCAGCAGCCAAGGTGTTCGGACTACAAATGAAAAACTGTTTTTT.